This is a list of T cell receptor beta chains from one sample in a study of CXCR3-negative and CXCR3-positive naive CD8 T cells. Each CDR3 protein gets one entry in TCRdb, which reprocessed the 5' RACE reads and gives no DNA. The sample is made up of 60,000 to 70,000 distinct CDR3 sequences, and the top ten hold approximately 0.72% of it. Sequenced: naive CXCR3+ CD8+ T cells from blood. The origin of the receptors is a human donor in good health. Some clones in this sample may be carry-over from other donors' samples. The CDR3 runs from the conserved cysteine through the conserved F or W. Each record gives: J gene, clone size, V gene, CDR3 protein. Clone size is shown for a subset of rows, as once, few, many or a class of expanded clone.

TRBJ1-2 | - | TRBV4-3 | CASSQDSLGYTF
TRBJ1-5 | - | TRBV12-3/TRBV12-4 | CASTPGVSEDQPQHF
TRBJ1-1 | medium-sized | TRBV30 | CAWSPMNTEAFF
TRBJ2-1 | - | TRBV20-1 | CSATGTRAYNEQFF
TRBJ1-1 | - | TRBV7-9 | CASSYDSNTEAFF
TRBJ1-6 | - | TRBV7-9 | CASSGTGYNSPLHF
TRBJ2-1 | - | TRBV7-6 | CASSLGLAGGNEQFF
TRBJ1-1 | - | TRBV7-2 | CASSQSNIGTEAFF
TRBJ2-7 | - | TRBV14 | CASSTFLRGYEQYF
TRBJ1-5 | - | TRBV28 | CASSPDTLPLQPQHF
TRBJ1-6 | - | TRBV28 | CASIWRLSSYNSPLHF
TRBJ2-2 | - | TRBV2 | CARTSGGPGYTGELFF
TRBJ2-3 | - | TRBV4-3 | CASSQHGQGTDTQYF
TRBJ2-3 | - | TRBV7-3 | CASSRTGQYTDTQYF
TRBJ2-1 | - | TRBV27 | CASSSTSGGLYNEQFF